Following are 23 T cell receptor beta chains from one sample sequenced in a study of cytomegalovirus exposure and HLA in healthy donors. Amplification used 60 Vbeta primers and 13 Jbeta primers. The assay was immunoSEQ multiplex PCR, and TCRdb's table has in-frame clones only and misses some. The profile shows about 120,000 clones, around 80% of them singletons. The sequencing sample was made of PBMCs. These receptors were taken from a female donor in good health and CMV-seronegative.

The chain has TRBV9 and TRBJ2-1, with D possibly TRBD2 on 6 matching bases. Trimming cost V 3 bases and J 4 bases, with 20 bases left between them. The CDR3 is 17 amino acids. In germline, CDR1 is SGDLS, CDR2 YYNGEE. This CDR3 is CASSASIGGERYNEQFF. The CDR3, as DNA: TGTGCCAGCAGCGCCTCCATCGGCGGGGAAAGGTACAATGAGCAGTTCTTC.

The chain combines TRBV5-1 with TRBJ2-6; 10 bases are shared with TRBD2. The CDR3 loop spans 13 amino acids. V was pared by 4 bases and J by 11 bases, with 3 bases of the junction left unmatched. Looked up from germline, CDR1 is SGHRS and CDR2 is YFSETQ. The CDR3: CASSTGTSDVLTF. The CDR3 nucleotides read TGCGCCAGCAGCACAGGGACTAGCGACGTCCTGACTTTC.

The CDR3 coding sequence is TGTGCCAGCAGCCCGACAGTGAACACTGAAGCTTTCTTT. The encoded protein is CASSPTVNTEAFF. The chain links TRBV27 to TRBJ1-1; TRBD1 is a possible D gene (5 bases). The CDR3 sequence is 13 residues long. V lost 6 bases and J lost 0, with 8 bases in between. CDR1 and CDR2 (germline): MNHEY, SMNVEV (reference sequence).

This clone occurred many times. The chain joins TRBV5-6 to TRBJ1-6; possible D gene TRBD1, 5 bases. Germline V gives CDR1 SGHDT, CDR2 YYEEEE. Trimming took off 1 base at V and 10 bases at J, with 12 bases between the two ends. The CDR3 sequence is 14 residues long. The CDR3 region is CASSLTGGLSPLHF. The CDR3 DNA reads TGTGCCAGCAGCTTGACGGGGGGATTGTCACCCCTCCACTTT.

This clone was counted a few times. As DNA, the CDR3 is TGCAGCGTAGACAGGGGGCGTGCTTTCTTT. Its protein is CSVDRGRAFF. The gene calls are TRBV29-1 and TRBJ1-1, with 10 nucleotides matching TRBD1. CDR1 is SQVTM, CDR2 ANQGSEA, per germline. CDR3 length: 10 amino acids. The V and J ends lost 6 bases and 11 bases, in that order; junction bases with no gene match: 3.

V and J are TRBV2 and TRBJ2-3; TRBD2 might be the D (6 bases). Trimming left V 0 bases short and J 1 base short, with 14 bases between. This CDR3 is built from 17 residues. The germline V gene encodes CDR1 SNHLY and CDR2 FYNNEI. The CDR3 bases are TGTGCCAGCAGTGAAGCGTTGGAGGGACCTGGCACAGATACGCAGTATTTT. Amino acid sequence: CASSEALEGPGTDTQYF.

This clone was counted a single time. J is TRBJ2-1 and V is TRBV15; 11 nucleotides line up with TRBD2. V trimming: 3 bases; J trimming: 9 bases; junction bases outside the gene matches: 7. Per the germline V gene, CDR1 is LNHNV and CDR2 is YYDKDF (reference sequence). The CDR3 is 15 residues long. The CDR3, as DNA: TGTGCCACCAGCAGCCCTAGCGGGGGGTCTAGTGAGCAGTTCTTC. It yields the protein CATSSPSGGSSEQFF.

The DNA for the CDR3 is TGTGCCAGCAGCTTCGACATCGCCATGAACACTGAAGCTTTCTTT. It codes for CASSFDIAMNTEAFF. This chain connects TRBV5-6 to TRBJ1-1; the D is unclear. V lost 2 bases, J lost 0 bases, and 11 bases lay in between. Germline V lookup: CDR1 SGHDT, CDR2 YYEEEE. The CDR3 is 15 amino acids.

The rearrangement links TRBV5-1 to TRBJ1-4; 9 bases line up with TRBD1. The CDR3 totals 16 residues. The V segment lost 0 bases and the J segment 7 bases; nucleotides outside the gene matches: 7. Germline assignment: CDR1 SGHRS and CDR2 YFSETQ. In DNA form, the CDR3 reads TGCGCCAGCAGCTTGGGAGGGACAGGGAATGGTGAAAAACTGTTTTTT. It encodes CASSLGGTGNGEKLFF.

CDR3 coding DNA: TGTGCCAGCTCAGGAGACAGCCAAGAGACCCAGTACTTC. Translation gives CASSGDSQETQYF. V is TRBV18 and J is TRBJ2-5; a possible D gene is TRBD1 (5 bases). Trimming removed 5 bases at V and 1 base at J, with 8 bases between. The CDR3 is 13 residues long. Germline assignment: CDR1 KGHSH and CDR2 LQKENI.

The V and J genes are TRBV7-6 and TRBJ1-3; D is perhaps TRBD1 (6 bases). From germline, CDR1 is SGHVS and CDR2 FNYEAQ. Trimming pared 5 bases from V and 2 bases from J, leaving 19 bases between. CDR3 length: 17 residues. CDR3 loop: CASSLNPQGNAGNTIYF. The CDR3 nucleotides read TGTGCCAGCAGCCTCAACCCACAGGGCAACGCTGGAAACACCATATATTTT.

The chain is built from TRBV5-4 and TRBJ2-7, with 8 bases fitting TRBD2. Germline CDR1 and CDR2: SGHNT and YYREEE (reference sequence). The CDR3 is 15 residues long. J gave up 7 bases and V 6 bases, and 15 bases lay outside the gene matches. The CDR3 here is CASTPMAGGRQEQYF. The CDR3 nucleotides are TGTGCCAGCACCCCGATGGCGGGGGGCCGGCAAGAGCAGTACTTC.

The chain has TRBV6-6 and TRBJ2-5, with 7 nucleotides matching TRBD2. V lost 6 bases, J lost 5 bases, and 9 bases stayed unmatched. Germline-derived CDR1 and CDR2 are MNHNY and SVGAGI (reference sequence). This CDR3 has 14 amino acids. CDR3 coding DNA: TGTGCCAGCAGACCCCGAGCGGGGTTCGAGACCCAGTACTTC. Protein product: CASRPRAGFETQYF.

J is TRBJ1-4 and V is TRBV18; 9 bases align to TRBD1. The CDR3 length is 16 residues. The germline V gene has CDR1 KGHSH and CDR2 LQKENI. Losses at the gene ends were 3 bases for V and 0 bases for J; bases not matched to a gene: 2. CDR3 sequence: CASSPGQGPTNEKLFF. The CDR3 DNA sequence: TGTGCCAGCTCACCTGGACAGGGGCCAACTAATGAAAAACTGTTTTTT.

V and J are TRBV6-1 and TRBJ1-5; D is ambiguous. V gave up 6 bases and J gave up 7 bases, with 10 bases separating them. The CDR3 runs 12 residues. Germline CDR1 is MNHNS and CDR2 is SASEGT. This CDR3 is CASSGVGQPQHF. In DNA form, the CDR3 reads TGTGCCAGCAGCGGGGTAGGGCAGCCCCAGCATTTT.

The chain employs TRBV6-6 and TRBJ1-2; maybe TRBD1 (5 bases). The V end lost 2 bases, the J end lost 8 bases, and 12 bases lay between the germline ends. The length of the CDR3 is 13 residues. Germline values: CDR1 MNHNY, CDR2 SVGAGI (reference sequence). The CDR3 bases are TGTGCCAGCAGTTACGAAGGGGTTAGGGGCTACACCTTC. It yields the protein CASSYEGVRGYTF.

CDR3 in amino acids: CASSPGTGDYGYTF. CDR3 DNA: TGTGCCAGCAGCCCCGGGACAGGGGACTATGGCTACACCTTC. V is TRBV11-1 and J is TRBJ1-2, with TRBD1 matching 10 bases. Germline-derived CDR1 and CDR2 are SGHAT and FQDESV (reference sequence). This CDR3 comprises 14 residues. Trimming took 5 bases from V and 3 from J; bases not matched to a gene: 3.

The CDR3 sequence is CASSHRDSPFTDTQYF. CDR3 sequence (DNA): TGTGCCAGCAGCCACCGGGACTCGCCATTCACGGATACGCAGTATTTT. This rearrangement joins TRBV21-1 to TRBJ2-3; TRBD2 is taken as the D call from the table, unchecked against the DNA. TRBV21-1 has pseudogene status. This CDR3 is built from 16 residues.

The chain employs TRBV18 and TRBJ1-2; D not resolved. Germline V lookup: CDR1 KGHSH, CDR2 LQKENI. V was cut by 1 base and J by 10 bases, with 13 bases left in between. The CDR3 is 13 residues long. CDR3 sequence: CASSPLSGEAYTF. DNA of the CDR3: TGTGCCAGCTCACCACTAAGCGGCGAAGCCTACACCTTC.

Comments on this clone: At one end, the junction sequence differs from germline, possibly due to a read error. V and J are TRBV2 and TRBJ2-7; 9 bases agree with TRBD2. In germline, CDR1 is SNHLY, CDR2 FYNNEI. CDR3 length equals 13 residues. CDR3 coding DNA: TGTGCCAGCAGTGAACTCAGGGCTAGCGGGATTCTCTTC. The encoded protein is CASSELRASGILF.

The J gene is TRBJ2-7, the V gene TRBV19, with 11 positions matching TRBD1. The CDR3 is made up of 15 amino acids. V dropped 3 bases and J dropped 0; count of bases not matched to a gene: 1. Germline V gene data show CDR1 as LNHDA and CDR2 as SQIVND (reference sequence). CDR3 loop: CASSIGTGGSYEQYF. In DNA, the CDR3 is TGTGCCAGTAGTATCGGGACAGGGGGCTCCTACGAGCAGTACTTC.

By proportion, this clone is medium-sized. This chain links TRBV6-1 with TRBJ1-4; 10 bases align to TRBD1. Germline assignment: CDR1 MNHNS and CDR2 SASEGT. The CDR3 covers 16 residues. Trimming took 1 base from V and 6 from J; bases not matched to a gene: 5. CDR3 sequence: CASSEVLGTGDEKLFF. CDR3 DNA sequence: TGTGCCAGCAGTGAAGTTTTAGGGACAGGGGATGAAAAACTGTTTTTT.

The V call is TRBV5-8, the J call TRBJ1-4; possible D gene TRBD1, 6 bases. V was pared by 4 bases and J by 6 bases, with 16 bases between. Germline V CDR1 and CDR2: SGHTS, YDEGEE. The CDR3 covers 15 residues. CDR3 region: CASSGGSGGDEKLFF. The CDR3 DNA is TGTGCCAGCAGCGGAGGGTCGGGGGGCGATGAAAAACTGTTTTTT.